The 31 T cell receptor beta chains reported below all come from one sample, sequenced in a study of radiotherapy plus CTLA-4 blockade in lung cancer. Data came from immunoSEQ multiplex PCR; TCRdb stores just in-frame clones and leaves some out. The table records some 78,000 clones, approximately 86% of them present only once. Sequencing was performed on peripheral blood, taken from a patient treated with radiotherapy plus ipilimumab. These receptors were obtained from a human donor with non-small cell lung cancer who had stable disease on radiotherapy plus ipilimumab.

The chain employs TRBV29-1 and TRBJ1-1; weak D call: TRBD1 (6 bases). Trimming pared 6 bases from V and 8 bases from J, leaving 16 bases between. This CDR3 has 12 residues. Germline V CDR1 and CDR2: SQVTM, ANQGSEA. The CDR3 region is CSVRFGGTEAFF. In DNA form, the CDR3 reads TGCAGCGTCCGTTTTGGGGGGACAGAAGCTTTCTTT. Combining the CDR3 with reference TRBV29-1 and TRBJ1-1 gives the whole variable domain SAVISQKPSRDICQRGTSLTIQCQVDSQVTMMFWYRQQPGQSLTLIATANQGSEATYESGFVIDKFPISRPNLTFSTLTVSNMSPEDSSIYLCSVRFGGTEAFFGQGTRLTVV.

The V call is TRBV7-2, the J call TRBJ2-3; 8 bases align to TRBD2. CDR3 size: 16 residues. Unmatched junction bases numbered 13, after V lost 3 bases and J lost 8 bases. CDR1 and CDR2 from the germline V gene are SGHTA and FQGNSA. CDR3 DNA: TGTGCCAGCAGCTTGGGGACTAGGGTCAACGGGGTTACGCAGTATTTT. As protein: CASSLGTRVNGVTQYF. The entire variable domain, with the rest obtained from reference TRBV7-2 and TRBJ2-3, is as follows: GAGVSQSPSNKVTEKGKDVELRCDPISGHTALYWYRQSLGQGLEFLIYFQGNSAPDKSGLPSDRFSAERTGGSVSTLTIQRTQQEDSAVYLCASSLGTRVNGVTQYFGPGTRLTVL.

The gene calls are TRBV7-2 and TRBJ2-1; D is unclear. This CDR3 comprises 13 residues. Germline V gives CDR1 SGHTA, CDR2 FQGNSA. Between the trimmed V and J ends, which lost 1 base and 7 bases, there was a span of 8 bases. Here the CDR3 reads CASSLVSRNEQFF. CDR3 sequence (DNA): TGTGCCAGCAGCTTAGTCTCCAGGAATGAGCAGTTCTTC.

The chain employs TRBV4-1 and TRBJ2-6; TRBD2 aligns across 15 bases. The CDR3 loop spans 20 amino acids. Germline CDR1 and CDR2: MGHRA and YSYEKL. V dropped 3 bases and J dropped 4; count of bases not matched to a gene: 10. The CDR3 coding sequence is TGCGCCAGCAGCCAGGAGCCGGGACTAGCGGGAGGAGTGGGGGCCAACGTCCTGACTTTC. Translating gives CASSQEPGLAGGVGANVLTF.

The CDR3 nucleotides read TGTGCCAGCAGCCATATTTTAAGGCCAACGGCTGGGGCCAACGTCCTGACTTTC. Protein product: CASSHILRPTAGANVLTF. The rearrangement joins TRBV11-2 to TRBJ2-6; D is ambiguous. From germline, CDR1 is SGHAT and CDR2 FQNNGV. The length of the CDR3 is 18 residues. V was shortened by 5 bases and J by 2 bases, with 19 bases between the two germline ends. The full variable domain, with the rest looked up from reference TRBV11-2 and TRBJ2-6, is EAGVAQSPRYKIIEKRQSVAFWCNPISGHATLYWYQQILGQGPKLLIQFQNNGVVDDSQLPKDRFSAERLKGVDSTLKIQPAKLEDSAVYLCASSHILRPTAGANVLTFGAGSRLTVL.

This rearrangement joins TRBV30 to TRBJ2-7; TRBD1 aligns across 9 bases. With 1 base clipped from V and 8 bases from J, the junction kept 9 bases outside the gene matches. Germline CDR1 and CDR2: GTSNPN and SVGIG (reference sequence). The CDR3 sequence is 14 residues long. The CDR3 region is CAWSGNTGGSKQYF. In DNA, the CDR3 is TGTGCCTGGAGTGGCAATACAGGGGGCTCTAAGCAGTACTTC. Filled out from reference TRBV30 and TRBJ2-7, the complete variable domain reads SQTIHQWPATLVQPVGSPLSLECTVEGTSNPNLYWYRQAAGRGLQLLFYSVGIGQISSEVPQNLSASRPQDRQFILSSKKLLLSDSGFYLCAWSGNTGGSKQYFGPGTRLTVT.

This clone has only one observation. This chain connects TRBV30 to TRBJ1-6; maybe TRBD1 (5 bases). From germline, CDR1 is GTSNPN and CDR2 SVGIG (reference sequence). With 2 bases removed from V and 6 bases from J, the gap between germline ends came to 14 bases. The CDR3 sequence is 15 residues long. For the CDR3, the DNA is TGTGCCTGGAGTCTAGAGGGGATGAGTAATTCACCCCTCCACTTT. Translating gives CAWSLEGMSNSPLHF.

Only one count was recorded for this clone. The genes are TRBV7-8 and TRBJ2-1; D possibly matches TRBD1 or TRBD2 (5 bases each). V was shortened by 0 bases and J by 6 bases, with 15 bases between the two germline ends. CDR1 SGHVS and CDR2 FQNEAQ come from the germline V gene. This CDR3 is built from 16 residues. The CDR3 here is CASSLARIPRGNEQFF. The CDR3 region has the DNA TGTGCCAGCAGCTTAGCGCGAATACCGAGGGGCAATGAGCAGTTCTTC.

The CDR3 sequence: CASSFAAGGQDTQYF. CDR3 DNA: TGTGCCAGCAGTTTTGCAGCGGGAGGTCAAGATACGCAGTATTTT. The chain recombines TRBV28 with TRBJ2-3, with 9 bases that match TRBD2. The V segment lost 3 bases and the J segment 5 bases; nucleotides outside the gene matches: 6. Germline CDR1 and CDR2: MDHEN and SYDVKM. This CDR3 contains 15 residues.

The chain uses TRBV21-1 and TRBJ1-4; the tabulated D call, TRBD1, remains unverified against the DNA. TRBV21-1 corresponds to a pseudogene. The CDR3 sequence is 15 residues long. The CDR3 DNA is TGTGCCAGCGGACCATCAGGGGATTGTAGTGAAAAACTGTTTTTT. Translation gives CASGPSGDCSEKLFF.

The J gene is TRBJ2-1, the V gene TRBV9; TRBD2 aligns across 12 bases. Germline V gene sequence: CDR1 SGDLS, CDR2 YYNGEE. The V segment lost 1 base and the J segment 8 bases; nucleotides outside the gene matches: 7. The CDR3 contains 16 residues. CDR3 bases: TGTGCCAGCAGCGTAATGCCTAGCGGGAGGGGAGATGAGCAGTTCTTC. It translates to CASSVMPSGRGDEQFF.

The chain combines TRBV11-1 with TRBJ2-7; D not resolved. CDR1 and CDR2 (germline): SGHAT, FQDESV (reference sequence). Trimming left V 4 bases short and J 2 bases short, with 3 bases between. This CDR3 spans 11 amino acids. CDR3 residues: CASSSPYEQYF. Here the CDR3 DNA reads TGTGCCAGCAGCTCCCCCTACGAGCAGTACTTC.

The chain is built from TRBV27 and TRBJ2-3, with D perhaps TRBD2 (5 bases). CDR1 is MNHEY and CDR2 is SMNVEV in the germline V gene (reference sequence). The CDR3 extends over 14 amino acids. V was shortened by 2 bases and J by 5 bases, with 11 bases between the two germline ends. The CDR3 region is CASSLRASLDTQYF. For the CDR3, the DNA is TGTGCCAGCAGTTTAAGGGCTAGCTTAGATACGCAGTATTTT.

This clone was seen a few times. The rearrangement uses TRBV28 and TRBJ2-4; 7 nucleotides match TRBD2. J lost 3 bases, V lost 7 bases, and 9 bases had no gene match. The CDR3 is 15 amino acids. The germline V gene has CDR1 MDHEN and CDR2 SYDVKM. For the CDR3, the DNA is TGTGCCAGCACCCCCGGGGGGATTGGCAAAAACATTCAGTACTTC. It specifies CASTPGGIGKNIQYF.

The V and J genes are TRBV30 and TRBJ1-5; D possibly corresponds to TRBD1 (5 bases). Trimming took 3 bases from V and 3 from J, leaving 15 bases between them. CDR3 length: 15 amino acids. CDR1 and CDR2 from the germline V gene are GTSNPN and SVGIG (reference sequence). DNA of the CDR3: TGTGCCTGGAGCGTGGGAGGGACTGCCAATCAGCCCCAGCATTTT. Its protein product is CAWSVGGTANQPQHF.

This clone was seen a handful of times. CDR3 loop: CASSLRDASNEQFF. The CDR3 region has the DNA TGTGCCAGCAGCTTGAGGGATGCGTCCAATGAGCAGTTCTTC. The chain has TRBV5-4 and TRBJ2-1; the D is unclear. The CDR3 totals 14 residues. V lost 1 base and J lost 6, with 11 bases in between. CDR1 SGHNT and CDR2 YYREEE come from the germline V gene (reference sequence). Variable domain in full (rest from reference TRBV5-4 and TRBJ2-1): ETGVTQSPTHLIKTRGQQVTLRCSSQSGHNTVSWYQQALGQGPQFIFQYYREEENGRGNFPPRFSGLQFPNYSSELNVNALELDDSALYLCASSLRDASNEQFFGPGTRLTVL.

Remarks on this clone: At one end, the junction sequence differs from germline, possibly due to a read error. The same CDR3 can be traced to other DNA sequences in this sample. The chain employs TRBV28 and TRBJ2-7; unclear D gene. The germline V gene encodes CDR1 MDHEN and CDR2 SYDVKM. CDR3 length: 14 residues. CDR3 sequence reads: CASSFVLTSYEQYF. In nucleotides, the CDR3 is TGCGCCAGCAGTTTTGTACTAACTTCCTACGAGCAGTACTTC.

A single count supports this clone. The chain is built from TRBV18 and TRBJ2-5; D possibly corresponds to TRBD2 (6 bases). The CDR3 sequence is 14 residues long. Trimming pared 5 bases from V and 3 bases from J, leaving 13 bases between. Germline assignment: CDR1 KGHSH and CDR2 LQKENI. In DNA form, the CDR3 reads TGTGCCAGCTCAACGTCGATAGCGGAAGAGACCCAGTACTTC. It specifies CASSTSIAEETQYF.

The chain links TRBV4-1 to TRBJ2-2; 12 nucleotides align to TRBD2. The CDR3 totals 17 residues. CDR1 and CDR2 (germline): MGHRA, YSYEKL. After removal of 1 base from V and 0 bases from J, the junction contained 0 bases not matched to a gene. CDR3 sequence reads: CASSQGTSGANTGELFF. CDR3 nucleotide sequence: TGCGCCAGCAGCCAAGGGACTAGCGGGGCGAACACCGGGGAGCTGTTTTTT.

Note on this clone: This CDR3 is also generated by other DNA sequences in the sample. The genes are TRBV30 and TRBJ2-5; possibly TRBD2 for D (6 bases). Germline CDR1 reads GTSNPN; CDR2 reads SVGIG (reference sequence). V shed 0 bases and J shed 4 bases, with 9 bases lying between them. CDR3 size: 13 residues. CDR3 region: CAWSVRRGETQYF. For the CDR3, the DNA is TGTGCCTGGAGTGTACGGAGGGGAGAGACCCAGTACTTC.

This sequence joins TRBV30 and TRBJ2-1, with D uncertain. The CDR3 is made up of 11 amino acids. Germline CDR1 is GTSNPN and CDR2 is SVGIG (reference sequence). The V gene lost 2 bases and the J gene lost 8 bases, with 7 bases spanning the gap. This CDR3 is CAWSRSDEQFF. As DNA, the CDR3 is TGTGCCTGGAGTAGGAGTGATGAGCAGTTCTTC.

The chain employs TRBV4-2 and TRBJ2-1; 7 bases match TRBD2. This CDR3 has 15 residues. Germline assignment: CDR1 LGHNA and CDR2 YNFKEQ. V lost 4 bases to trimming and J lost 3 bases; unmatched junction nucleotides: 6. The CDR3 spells CASSRTRTSYNEQFF. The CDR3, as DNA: TGTGCCAGCAGCCGCACCCGGACTAGCTACAATGAGCAGTTCTTC.

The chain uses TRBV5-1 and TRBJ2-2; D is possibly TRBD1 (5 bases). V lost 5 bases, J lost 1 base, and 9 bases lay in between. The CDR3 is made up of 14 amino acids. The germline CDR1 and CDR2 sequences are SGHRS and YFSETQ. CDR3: CASSQTENTGELFF. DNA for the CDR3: TGCGCCAGCAGTCAGACAGAGAACACCGGGGAGCTGTTTTTT.

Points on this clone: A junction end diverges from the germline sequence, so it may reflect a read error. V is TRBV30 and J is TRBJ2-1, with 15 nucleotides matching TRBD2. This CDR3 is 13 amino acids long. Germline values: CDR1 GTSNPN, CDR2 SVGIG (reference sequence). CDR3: CAWRGLAGGPRIF. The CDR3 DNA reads TGTGCCTGGAGGGGACTAGCGGGGGGTCCGCGAATCTTC. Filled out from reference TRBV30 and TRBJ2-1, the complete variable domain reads SQTIHQWPATLVQPVGSPLSLECTVEGTSNPNLYWYRQAAGRGLQLLFYSVGIGQISSEVPQNLSASRPQDRQFILSSKKLLLSDSGFYLCAWRGLAGGPRIFGPGTRLTVL.

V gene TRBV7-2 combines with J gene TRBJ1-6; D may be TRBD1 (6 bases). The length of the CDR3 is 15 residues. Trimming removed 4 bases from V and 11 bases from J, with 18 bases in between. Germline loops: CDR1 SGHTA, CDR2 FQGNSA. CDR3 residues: CASSSTTGILAPLHF. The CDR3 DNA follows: TGTGCCAGCAGCTCAACCACAGGGATTCTCGCACCCCTCCACTTT.

CDR3 bases: TGTGCCAGCAGGACTAGCGGAGGAAAAGAGACCCAGTACTTC. As protein: CASRTSGGKETQYF. The chain employs TRBV14 and TRBJ2-5; 9 bases are shared with TRBD2. In germline, CDR1 is SGHDN, CDR2 FVKESK. V dropped 6 bases and J dropped 3; count of bases not matched to a gene: 5. CDR3 size: 14 residues. The entire variable domain, with the rest obtained from reference TRBV14 and TRBJ2-5, is as follows: EAGVTQFPSHSVIEKGQTVTLRCDPISGHDNLYWYRRVMGKEIKFLLHFVKESKQDESGMPNNRFLAERTGGTYSTLKVQPAELEDSGVYFCASRTSGGKETQYFGPGTRLLVL.

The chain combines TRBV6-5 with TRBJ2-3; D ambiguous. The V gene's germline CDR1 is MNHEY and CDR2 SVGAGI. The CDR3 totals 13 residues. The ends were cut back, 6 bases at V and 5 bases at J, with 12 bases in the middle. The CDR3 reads CASSPSLGDTQYF. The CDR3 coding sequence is TGTGCCAGCAGCCCCTCTTTGGGAGATACGCAGTATTTT.

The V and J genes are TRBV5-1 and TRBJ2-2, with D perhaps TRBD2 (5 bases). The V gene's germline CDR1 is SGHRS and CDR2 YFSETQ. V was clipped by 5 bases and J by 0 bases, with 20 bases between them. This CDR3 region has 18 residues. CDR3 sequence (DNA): TGCGCCAGCAGGCCCCTCGCGGGTCTATCCGCGAACACCGGGGAGCTGTTTTTT. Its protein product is CASRPLAGLSANTGELFF.

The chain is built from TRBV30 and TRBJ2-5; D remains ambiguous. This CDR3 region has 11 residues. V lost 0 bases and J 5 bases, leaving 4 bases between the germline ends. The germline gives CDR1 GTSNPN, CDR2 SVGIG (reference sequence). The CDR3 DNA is TGTGCCTGGAGTGTGAAGGAGACCCAGTACTTC. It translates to CAWSVKETQYF.

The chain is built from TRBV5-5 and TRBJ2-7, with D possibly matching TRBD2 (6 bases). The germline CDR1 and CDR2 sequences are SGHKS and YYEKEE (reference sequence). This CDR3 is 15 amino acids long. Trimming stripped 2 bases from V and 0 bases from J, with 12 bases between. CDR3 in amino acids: CASSFEGGNSYEQYF. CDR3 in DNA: TGTGCCAGCAGCTTTGAGGGCGGGAACTCCTACGAGCAGTACTTC.

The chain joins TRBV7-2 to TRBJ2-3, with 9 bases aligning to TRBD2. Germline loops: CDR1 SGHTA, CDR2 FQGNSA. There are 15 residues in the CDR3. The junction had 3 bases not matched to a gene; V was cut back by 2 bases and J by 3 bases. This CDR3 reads CASSLWRGGTDTQYF. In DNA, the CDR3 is TGTGCCAGCAGCTTATGGCGGGGGGGAACAGATACGCAGTATTTT.